These T cell receptor beta chains were read from a single sample in a study of blood T cell repertoires in COVID-19. Assay: immunoSEQ multiplex PCR; the TCRdb copy retains only in-frame clones and omits some. The sample consists of 220,000 or so clones, about 88% of them appearing once. The material sequenced was peripheral blood. Source of these receptors: a woman aged 45-59 years with COVID-19, enrolled during active disease. CDR3s include the opening cysteine and the closing phenylalanine or tryptophan. D genes are given only for firm matches. Part of the rows lack a size; the others show once, few, many or a class for expanded clones.

J,length,D,V,size,DNA,CDR3
TRBJ1-6,13,-,TRBV19,many,TGTGCCACAAGGGGGGGTTATAATTCACCCCTCCACTTT,CATRGGYNSPLHF
TRBJ1-3,13,TRBD1,TRBV28,-,TGTGCCAGCAGTTCGGACAGGGGAAACACCATATATTTT,CASSSDRGNTIYF
TRBJ2-5,16,-,TRBV24-1,few,TGTGCCACCAGTGACGGTCGGGGACACCGCCAAGAGACCCAGTACTTC,CATSDGRGHRQETQYF
TRBJ1-5,15,TRBD1,TRBV2,once,TGTGCCAGCAATCCCCAGGACAGGGGAAATCAGCCCCAGCATTTT,CASNPQDRGNQPQHF
TRBJ1-5,16,TRBD1,TRBV11-2,-,TGTGCCAGCAGCTCTCGGACAGGTGGTGCGAATCAGCCCCAGCATTTT,CASSSRTGGANQPQHF
TRBJ1-6,13,TRBD1,TRBV30,-,TGTGCCTGGAGTATCGGGACAGGGGCCGGTCGGTACTTT,CAWSIGTGAGRYF
TRBJ1-1,12,TRBD1,TRBV28,-,TGTGCCAGCAGTTATGGACAGGTGGAAGCTTTCTTT,CASSYGQVEAFF
TRBJ2-6,15,TRBD1,TRBV28,-,TGTGCCAGCAGTGCCACAGGGGCTGGGGCCAACGTCCTGACTTTC,CASSATGAGANVLTF
TRBJ1-5,15,-,TRBV7-8,once,TGTGCCAGCAGCCTTCCTTTGGGACTAGGCCAGCCCCAGCATTTT,CASSLPLGLGQPQHF
TRBJ1-1,13,-,TRBV19,-,TGTGCCACCCAGTGGGGGGGACATAACGAAGCTTTCTTT,CATQWGGHNEAFF
TRBJ1-5,16,TRBD1,TRBV24-1,-,TGTGCCACCAGTGATCCACGACAGGGTACAAATCAGCCCCAGCATTTT,CATSDPRQGTNQPQHF
TRBJ1-2,14,TRBD1,TRBV7-8,-,TGTGCCAGCAGCTTGGGATCGGGACAGATGCGCTACACCTTC,CASSLGSGQMRYTF
TRBJ2-1,12,-,TRBV19,-,TGTGCCAGTAGTTGGGCTACGAATGAGCAGTTCTTC,CASSWATNEQFF
TRBJ2-1,14,-,TRBV5-1,-,TGCGCCAGCAGCCACGGGGGGCTCGGCAATGAGCAGTTCTTC,CASSHGGLGNEQFF
TRBJ1-1,13,-,TRBV19,-,TGTGCCAGTAGTATCTCAGGCCAGACTGAAGCTTTCTTT,CASSISGQTEAFF
TRBJ2-3,12,TRBD2,TRBV12-3/TRBV12-4,-,TGTGCCAGCGGGGGGGGATGGGATACGCAGTATTTT,CASGGGWDTQYF